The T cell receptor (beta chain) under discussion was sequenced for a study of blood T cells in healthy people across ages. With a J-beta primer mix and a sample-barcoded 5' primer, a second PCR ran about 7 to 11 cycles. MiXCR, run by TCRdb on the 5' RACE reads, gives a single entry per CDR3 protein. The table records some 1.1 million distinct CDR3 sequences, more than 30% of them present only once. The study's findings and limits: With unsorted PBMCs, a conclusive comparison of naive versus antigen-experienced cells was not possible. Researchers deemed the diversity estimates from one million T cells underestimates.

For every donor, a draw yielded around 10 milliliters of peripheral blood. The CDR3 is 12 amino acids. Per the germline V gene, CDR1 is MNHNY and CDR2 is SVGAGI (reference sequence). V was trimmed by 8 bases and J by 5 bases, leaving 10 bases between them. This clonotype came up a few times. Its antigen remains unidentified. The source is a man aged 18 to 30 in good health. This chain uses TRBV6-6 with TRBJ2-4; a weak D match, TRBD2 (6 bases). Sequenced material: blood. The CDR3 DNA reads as TGTGCCAGCGGGAGGAGGGAAAACATTCAGTACTTC. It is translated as CASGRRENIQYF.